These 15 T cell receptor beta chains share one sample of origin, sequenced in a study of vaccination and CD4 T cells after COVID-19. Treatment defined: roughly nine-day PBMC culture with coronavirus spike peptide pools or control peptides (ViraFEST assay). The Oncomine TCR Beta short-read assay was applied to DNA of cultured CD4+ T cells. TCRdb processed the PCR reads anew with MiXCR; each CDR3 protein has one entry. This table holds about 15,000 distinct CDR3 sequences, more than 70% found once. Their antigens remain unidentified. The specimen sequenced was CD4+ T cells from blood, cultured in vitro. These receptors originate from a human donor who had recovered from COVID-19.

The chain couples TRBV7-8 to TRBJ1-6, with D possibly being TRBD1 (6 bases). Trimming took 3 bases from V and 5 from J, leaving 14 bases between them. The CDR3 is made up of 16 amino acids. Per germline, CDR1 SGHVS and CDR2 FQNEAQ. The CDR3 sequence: CASSLAMGTNNSPLHF. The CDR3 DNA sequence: TGTGCCAGCAGCTTGGCGATGGGGACAAATAATTCACCCCTCCACTTT.

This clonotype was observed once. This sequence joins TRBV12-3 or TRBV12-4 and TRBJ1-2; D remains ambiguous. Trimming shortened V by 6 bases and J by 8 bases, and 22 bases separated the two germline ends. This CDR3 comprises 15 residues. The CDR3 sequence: CASSSSEVVLRGYTF. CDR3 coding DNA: TGTGCCAGCAGCTCGTCAGAGGTGGTGTTGCGGGGCTACACCTTC.

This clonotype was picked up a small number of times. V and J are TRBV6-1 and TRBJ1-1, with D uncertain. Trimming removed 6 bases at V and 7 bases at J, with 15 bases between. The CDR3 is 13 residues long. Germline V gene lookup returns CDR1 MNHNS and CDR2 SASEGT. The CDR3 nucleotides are TGTGCCAGCAGACCCCAGTCGCGACGTGAAGCTTTCTTT. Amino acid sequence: CASRPQSRREAFF.

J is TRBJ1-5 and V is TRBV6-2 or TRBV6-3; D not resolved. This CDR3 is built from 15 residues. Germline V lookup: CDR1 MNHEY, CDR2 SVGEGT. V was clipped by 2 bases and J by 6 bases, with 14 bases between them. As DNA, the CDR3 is TGTGCCAGCAGTTACAAGGGAACCTTCGGTCAGCCCCAGCATTTT. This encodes CASSYKGTFGQPQHF.

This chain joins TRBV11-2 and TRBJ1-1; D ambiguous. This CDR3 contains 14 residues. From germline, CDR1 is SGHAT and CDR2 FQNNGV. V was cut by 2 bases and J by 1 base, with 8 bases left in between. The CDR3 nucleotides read TGTGCCAGCAGCTTAAACGTCCCGAACACTGAAGCTTTCTTT. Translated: CASSLNVPNTEAFF.

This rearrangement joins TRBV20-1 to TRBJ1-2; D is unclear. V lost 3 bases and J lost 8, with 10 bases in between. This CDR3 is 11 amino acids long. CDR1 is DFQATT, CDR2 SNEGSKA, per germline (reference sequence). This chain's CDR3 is CSASPTTGYTF. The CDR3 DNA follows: TGCAGTGCTAGCCCGACCACGGGCTACACCTTC.

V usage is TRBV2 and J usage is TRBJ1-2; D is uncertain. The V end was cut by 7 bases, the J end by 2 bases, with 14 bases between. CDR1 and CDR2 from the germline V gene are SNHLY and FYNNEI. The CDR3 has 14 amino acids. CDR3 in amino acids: CASTLAVENYGYTF. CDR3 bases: TGTGCCAGCACCCTTGCGGTAGAAAACTATGGCTACACCTTC.

The CDR3 loop is CSADSGRLYNSPLHF. The CDR3 coding sequence is TGCAGTGCCGACTCGGGCCGGTTATATAATTCACCCCTCCACTTT. The chain employs TRBV20-1 and TRBJ1-6, with no clear D. CDR3 length: 15 amino acids. Trimming stripped 6 bases from V and 4 bases from J, with 16 bases between. Germline CDR1 DFQATT, CDR2 SNEGSKA (reference sequence).

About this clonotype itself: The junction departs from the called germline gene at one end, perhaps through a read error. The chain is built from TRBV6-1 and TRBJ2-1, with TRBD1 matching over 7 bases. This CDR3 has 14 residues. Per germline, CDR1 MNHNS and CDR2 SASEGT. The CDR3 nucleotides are TGTGTCAGCAGGGGGAGAGACTTTTCGAGTGAGCAGTTCTTC. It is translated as CVSRGRDFSSEQFF.

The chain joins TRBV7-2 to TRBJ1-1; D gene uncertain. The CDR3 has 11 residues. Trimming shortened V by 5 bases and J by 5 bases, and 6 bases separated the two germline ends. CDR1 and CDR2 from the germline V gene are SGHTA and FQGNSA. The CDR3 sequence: CASSGETEAFF. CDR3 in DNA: TGTGCCAGCAGCGGGGAGACTGAAGCTTTCTTT.

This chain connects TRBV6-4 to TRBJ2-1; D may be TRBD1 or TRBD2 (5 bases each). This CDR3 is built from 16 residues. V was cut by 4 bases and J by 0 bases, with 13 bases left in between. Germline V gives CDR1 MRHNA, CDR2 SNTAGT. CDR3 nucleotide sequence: TGTGCCAGCAGTGCCTCATCAGGGAGCTCCTACAATGAGCAGTTCTTC. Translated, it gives CASSASSGSSYNEQFF.

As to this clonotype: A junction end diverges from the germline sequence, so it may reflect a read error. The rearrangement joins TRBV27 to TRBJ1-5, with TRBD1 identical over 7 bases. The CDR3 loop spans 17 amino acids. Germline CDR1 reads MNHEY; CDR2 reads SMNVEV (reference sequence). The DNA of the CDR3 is TGCGCCAGCAGTTTCCGGGTCCCGAGGACAGGTTCTCAGCCCCAGCATTTT. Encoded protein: CASSFRVPRTGSQPQHF.

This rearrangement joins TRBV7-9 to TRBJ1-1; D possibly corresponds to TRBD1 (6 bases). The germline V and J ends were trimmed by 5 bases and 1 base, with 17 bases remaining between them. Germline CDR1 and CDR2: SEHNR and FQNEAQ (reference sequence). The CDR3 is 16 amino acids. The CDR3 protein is CASSSRSRGSNTEAFF. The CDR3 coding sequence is TGTGCCAGCAGCAGCCGGAGCAGGGGCTCGAACACTGAAGCTTTCTTT.

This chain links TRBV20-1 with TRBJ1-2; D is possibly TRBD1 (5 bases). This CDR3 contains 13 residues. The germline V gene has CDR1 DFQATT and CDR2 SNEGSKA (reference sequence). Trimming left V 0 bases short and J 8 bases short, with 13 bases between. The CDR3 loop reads CSARDLGDRGYTF. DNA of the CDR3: TGCAGTGCTAGAGATTTGGGGGATCGAGGCTACACCTTC.

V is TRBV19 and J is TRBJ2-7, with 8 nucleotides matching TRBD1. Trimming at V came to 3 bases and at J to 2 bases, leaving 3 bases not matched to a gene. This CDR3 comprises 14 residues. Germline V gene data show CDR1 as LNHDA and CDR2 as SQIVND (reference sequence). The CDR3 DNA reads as TGTGCCAGTAGTATCGGGACAGGAGCCTACGAGCAGTACTTC. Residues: CASSIGTGAYEQYF. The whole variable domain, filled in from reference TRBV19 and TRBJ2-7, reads DGGITQSPKYLFRKEGQNVTLSCEQNLNHDAMYWYRQDPGQGLRLIYYSQIVNDFQKGDIAEGYSVSREKKESFPLTVTSAQKNPTAFYLCASSIGTGAYEQYFGPGTRLTVT.